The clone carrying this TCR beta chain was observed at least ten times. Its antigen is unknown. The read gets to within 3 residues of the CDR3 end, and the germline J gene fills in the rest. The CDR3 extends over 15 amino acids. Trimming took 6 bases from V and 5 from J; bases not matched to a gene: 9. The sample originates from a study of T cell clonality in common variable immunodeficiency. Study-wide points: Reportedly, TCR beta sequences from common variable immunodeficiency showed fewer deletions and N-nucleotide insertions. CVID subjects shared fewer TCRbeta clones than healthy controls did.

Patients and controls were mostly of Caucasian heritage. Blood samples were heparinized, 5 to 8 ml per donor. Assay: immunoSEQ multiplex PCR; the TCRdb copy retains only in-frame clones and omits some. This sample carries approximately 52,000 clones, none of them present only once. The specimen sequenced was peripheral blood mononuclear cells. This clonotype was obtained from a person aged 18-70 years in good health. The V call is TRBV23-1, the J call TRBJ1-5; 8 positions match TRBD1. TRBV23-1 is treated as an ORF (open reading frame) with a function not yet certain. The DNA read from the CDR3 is TGCGCCAGCAGGGGACAGGCCATTTGGGATCAGCCC. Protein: CASRGQAIWDQP. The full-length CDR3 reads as CASRGQAIWDQPQHF.